This T cell receptor (beta chain) was recovered during a study of T cells expressing NK-cell markers. TCRdb reprocessed the 5' RACE reads, with one entry per CDR3 protein and no DNA. The sample data list about 400,000 distinct CDR3 sequences. This CDR3 spans 13 amino acids. Germline V CDR1 and CDR2: DFQATT, SNEGSKA (reference sequence). What was sequenced was blood T cells: a sorted CD56 or NKG2C T cell subset, CD4+ or CD8+ T cells, or bulk PBMC T cells (not recorded which). The chain recombines TRBV20-1 with TRBJ1-6. This clonotype was obtained from a woman between 45 and 60 years old in good health. CDR3 protein: CSAQPRAGSPLHF.